This passage covers 24 T cell receptor beta chains from one sample sequenced in a study of PD-1 blockade in classical Hodgkin lymphoma. There was relapse after autologous stem cell transplantation in every patient, and there was variation in brentuximab vedotin exposure. Out of thawed PBMCs, magnetic negative selection purified CD4+ T cells. Clones were read by immunoSEQ multiplex PCR, and TCRdb kept only the in-frame ones, dropping some. The sample lists approximately 7,500 clones; more than 80% were seen once. Source: CD4+ T cells from blood, taken at baseline. These TCRs come from a human donor with classical Hodgkin lymphoma.

The CDR3 sequence is CASSKGQGASDTQYF. CDR3 nucleotides: TGTGCCAGCAGCAAAGGACAGGGGGCATCAGATACGCAGTATTTT. The J gene is TRBJ2-3, the V gene TRBV9, with 11 bases that match TRBD1. The CDR3 length is 15 residues. The germline V gene encodes CDR1 SGDLS and CDR2 YYNGEE. V shed 4 bases, J shed 4 bases, and the junction held 5 bases outside the gene matches.

This chain links TRBV10-1 with TRBJ2-7, with D perhaps TRBD2 (7 bases). The germline V gene has CDR1 WNHNN and CDR2 SYGVQD (reference sequence). The CDR3 length is 17 residues. V dropped 3 bases and J dropped 3 bases, with 21 bases sitting between them. CDR3 loop: CASSDSQEGDYDYEQYF. CDR3 nucleotide sequence: TGCGCCAGCAGTGATAGCCAGGAGGGGGACTATGACTACGAGCAGTACTTC.

This rearrangement joins TRBV29-1 to TRBJ1-2; the match to TRBD1 covers 9 bases. The CDR3 is 13 amino acids. V was pared by 6 bases and J by 8 bases, with 10 bases of the junction left unmatched. Germline V gene lookup returns CDR1 SQVTM and CDR2 ANQGSEA. This CDR3 reads CSVPGTGLKGYTF. As DNA, the CDR3 is TGCAGCGTCCCCGGGACAGGGTTGAAGGGCTACACCTTC.

The chain employs TRBV28 and TRBJ1-2; D is possibly TRBD1 (6 bases). Trimming removed 5 bases at V and 8 bases at J, with 12 bases between. The CDR3 consists of 12 residues. Germline lookup yields CDR1 MDHEN and CDR2 SYDVKM. The CDR3 protein is CASSIRTDGYTF. CDR3 coding DNA: TGTGCCAGCAGTATCCGGACAGACGGCTACACCTTC.

The genes are TRBV9 and TRBJ2-3; D perhaps matches TRBD1 (5 bases). Germline CDR1 SGDLS, CDR2 YYNGEE. The CDR3 loop spans 14 amino acids. V was clipped by 3 bases and J by 2 bases, with 10 bases between them. This chain's CDR3 is CASSEGPHTDTQYF. The CDR3 DNA follows: TGTGCCAGCAGCGAGGGGCCCCACACAGATACGCAGTATTTT.

This sequence joins TRBV5-1 and TRBJ2-5; 7 bases match TRBD1. CDR3 length: 14 amino acids. CDR1 and CDR2 (germline): SGHRS, YFSETQ. J lost 2 bases, V lost 0 bases, and 1 base had no gene match. The CDR3 DNA follows: TGCGCCAGCAGCTTGGCGGGACAGCAAGAGACCCAGTACTTC. This encodes CASSLAGQQETQYF.

This chain connects TRBV5-6 to TRBJ2-7; TRBD1 agrees at 7 bases. This CDR3 spans 14 amino acids. The ends lost 4 bases at V and 2 bases at J; junction bases unmatched: 6. Germline CDR1 reads SGHDT; CDR2 reads YYEEEE. The CDR3 DNA reads TGTGCCAGCAGCCCTTTGGGACAGCCCTACGAGCAGTACTTC. This codes for CASSPLGQPYEQYF.

The chain is built from TRBV19 and TRBJ1-1; D is unresolved. Germline loops: CDR1 LNHDA, CDR2 SQIVND (reference sequence). Trimming took off 8 bases at V and 0 bases at J, with 19 bases between the two ends. The CDR3 loop spans 16 amino acids. Here the CDR3 DNA reads TGTGCCAGTCTTAATAGTATTGGTCGGCTGAACACTGAAGCTTTCTTT. It translates to CASLNSIGRLNTEAFF.

This clone was recorded a few times. This sequence joins TRBV5-1 and TRBJ1-1; D is perhaps TRBD1 (5 bases). The V end lost 1 base, the J end lost 4 bases, and 11 bases lay between the germline ends. Germline assignment: CDR1 SGHRS and CDR2 YFSETQ. The CDR3 extends over 14 amino acids. CDR3 sequence: CASSLSGGTTEAFF. The CDR3 DNA reads as TGCGCCAGCAGCTTGTCTGGGGGAACCACTGAAGCTTTCTTT.

In its sample, this clone was seen once. J is TRBJ1-2 and V is TRBV7-9, with D possibly matching TRBD1 (6 bases). This CDR3 is 17 amino acids long. V was clipped by 1 base and J by 0 bases, with 15 bases between them. Germline V CDR1 and CDR2: SEHNR, FQNEAQ (reference sequence). DNA for the CDR3: TGTGCCAGCAGCTTAGGGGGTTGGGGACACTCTAACTATGGCTACACCTTC. Translating it yields CASSLGGWGHSNYGYTF. Combining the CDR3 with reference TRBV7-9 and TRBJ1-2 gives the whole variable domain DTGVSQNPRHKITKRGQNVTFRCDPISEHNRLYWYRQTLGQGPEFLTYFQNEAQLEKSRLLSDRFSAERPKGSFSTLEIQRTEQGDSAMYLCASSLGGWGHSNYGYTFGSGTRLTVV.

The CDR3 here is CSARVNNEQFF. As DNA, the CDR3 is TGCAGTGCTAGAGTAAACAATGAGCAGTTCTTC. This chain connects TRBV20-1 to TRBJ2-1; D gene unclear. The V gene lost 1 base and the J gene lost 5 bases, with 3 bases spanning the gap. The CDR3 sequence is 11 residues long. Germline lookup yields CDR1 DFQATT and CDR2 SNEGSKA (reference sequence).

This clone was observed once. For the CDR3, the DNA is TGTGCCAGCAGTGATCGGAGGACGGGAAACACCATATATTTT. It codes for CASSDRRTGNTIYF. The chain is built from TRBV2 and TRBJ1-3, with D uncertain. This CDR3 is built from 14 residues. The ends were cut back, 3 bases at V and 4 bases at J, with 10 bases in the middle. CDR1 is SNHLY and CDR2 is FYNNEI in the germline V gene.

V is TRBV19 and J is TRBJ1-5; D is perhaps TRBD1 (6 bases). The CDR3 runs to 14 residues. V shed 10 bases and J shed 3 bases, with 16 bases lying between them. Germline CDR1 is LNHDA and CDR2 is SQIVND (reference sequence). The CDR3: CATWGTRDNQPQHF. Written as DNA, the CDR3 is TGTGCCACCTGGGGGACAAGGGACAATCAGCCCCAGCATTTT.

V is TRBV30 and J is TRBJ2-5, with TRBD2 matching over 7 bases. The ends lost 3 bases at V and 4 bases at J; junction bases unmatched: 8. This CDR3 comprises 14 residues. Germline-derived CDR1 and CDR2 are GTSNPN and SVGIG (reference sequence). CDR3 sequence: CAWRRLGGRETQYF. CDR3 in DNA: TGTGCCTGGAGACGACTGGGAGGGCGAGAGACCCAGTACTTC.

V usage is TRBV7-7 and J usage is TRBJ2-5, with 11 bases fitting TRBD1. Trimming at V came to 4 bases and at J to 5 bases, leaving 6 bases not matched to a gene. The CDR3 runs to 15 residues. Germline V lookup: CDR1 SSHAT, CDR2 FNYEAQ (reference sequence). The CDR3 reads CASSSGTGGRETQYF. In DNA form, the CDR3 reads TGTGCCAGCAGCTCGGGGACAGGGGGACGGGAGACCCAGTACTTC. Full variable domain (missing parts from reference TRBV7-7 and TRBJ2-5): GAGVSQSPRYKVTKRGQDVTLRCDPISSHATLYWYQQALGQGPEFLTYFNYEAQPDKSGLPSDRFSAERPEGSISTLTIQRTEQRDSAMYRCASSSGTGGRETQYFGPGTRLLVL.

The genes are TRBV5-1 and TRBJ2-1; D is ambiguous. The CDR3 contains 15 residues. Germline CDR1 and CDR2: SGHRS and YFSETQ. V was cut by 2 bases and J by 5 bases, with 14 bases left in between. The CDR3 DNA is TGCGCCAGCAGCTTCTTTTCAGGAGTACACAATGAGCAGTTCTTC. Translated: CASSFFSGVHNEQFF.

The CDR3 nucleotides are TGTGCCAGCAGCGGGACAGGGGGTACGGGAAACACCATATATTTT. Translating it yields CASSGTGGTGNTIYF. The chain uses TRBV7-2 and TRBJ1-3; TRBD1 aligns across 11 bases. Germline assignment: CDR1 SGHTA and CDR2 FQGNSA. The CDR3 covers 15 residues. V lost 5 bases, J lost 4 bases, and 4 bases stayed unmatched.

V and J are TRBV4-1 and TRBJ1-1, with D maybe TRBD1 (5 bases). Germline CDR1 is MGHRA and CDR2 is YSYEKL. The CDR3 length is 14 residues. The V gene lost 1 base and the J gene lost 3 bases, with 9 bases spanning the gap. CDR3 DNA: TGCGCCAGCAGCCAAGCACCGGGGGACACTGAAGCTTTCTTT. Translating it yields CASSQAPGDTEAFF.

The chain employs TRBV18 and TRBJ2-3, with 12 bases that match TRBD2. V lost 0 bases to trimming and J lost 4 bases; unmatched junction nucleotides: 2. CDR1 and CDR2 from the germline V gene are KGHSH and LQKENI. This CDR3 region has 16 residues. In DNA, the CDR3 is TGTGCCAGCTCACCACCGAGACTAGCGGGAGCAGATACGCAGTATTTT. It specifies CASSPPRLAGADTQYF.

The CDR3 loop is CASSPQGNQPQHF. The CDR3 DNA is TGTGCCAGCAGCCCTCAGGGCAATCAGCCCCAGCATTTT. The rearrangement links TRBV9 to TRBJ1-5; D unclear. Trimming shortened V by 4 bases and J by 2 bases, and 7 bases separated the two germline ends. The CDR3 covers 13 residues. The germline gives CDR1 SGDLS, CDR2 YYNGEE.

This rearrangement joins TRBV28 to TRBJ2-7; D may be TRBD1 (5 bases). CDR1 MDHEN and CDR2 SYDVKM come from the germline V gene. Trimming removed 5 bases from V and 0 bases from J, with 14 bases in between. This CDR3 spans 15 amino acids. This CDR3 is CASSAGAAGSYEQYF. In DNA, the CDR3 is TGTGCCAGCAGTGCTGGGGCGGCAGGCTCCTACGAGCAGTACTTC.

The CDR3 DNA is TGCGCCAGCAGCTCTGGTACGAACACCGGGGAGCTGTTTTTT. Translated: CASSSGTNTGELFF. The V call is TRBV5-1, the J call TRBJ2-2; no definite D call. Trimming cost V 3 bases and J 0 bases, with 6 bases left between them. Germline CDR1 is SGHRS and CDR2 is YFSETQ. CDR3 length: 14 amino acids.

The CDR3 protein is CASRPGALYDNEQFF. Here the CDR3 DNA reads TGTGCCAGCAGGCCAGGGGCGCTGTATGACAATGAGCAGTTCTTC. The rearrangement joins TRBV6-5 to TRBJ2-1, with D maybe TRBD1 (6 bases). Trimming removed 6 bases at V and 5 bases at J, with 17 bases between. The germline V gene has CDR1 MNHEY and CDR2 SVGAGI. The CDR3 is 15 residues long.

This clone has just a few counts. The chain couples TRBV10-3 to TRBJ1-1, with D tentatively TRBD1 (6 bases). Germline assignment: CDR1 ENHRY and CDR2 SYGVKD. The CDR3 loop spans 11 amino acids. The V end was cut by 11 bases, the J end by 1 base, with 8 bases between. CDR3 in amino acids: CAAGENTEAFF. Here the CDR3 DNA reads TGTGCCGCAGGGGAGAACACTGAAGCTTTCTTT.